This TCR beta chain emerged from a study of blood T cell repertoires in COVID-19. Study as a whole: Italy, Spain and the United States were the sources of the convalescent and acute COVID-19 samples. Nucleic acid was either cDNA or gDNA, and it came from T cells, B-cell-depleted T cells, or PBMCs.

Clinical histories supplied by participants themselves formed the basis of cohort assignment. Assay: immunoSEQ multiplex PCR; the TCRdb copy retains only in-frame clones and omits some. The table lists about 270,000 clones, around 90% of them singletons. CDR3 size: 13 residues. The V gene's germline CDR1 is SNHLY and CDR2 FYNNEI. Trimming cost V 7 bases and J 2 bases; bases outside gene matches: 3. Material: PBMCs or T cells enriched from blood (not recorded which). The source of this sequence is a woman aged 25 to 45 with acute COVID-19. V is TRBV2 and J is TRBJ2-7; the match to TRBD1 covers 9 bases. CDR3 protein: CASTRDRAYEQYF. DNA of the CDR3: TGTGCCAGCACCCGGGACAGGGCCTACGAGCAGTACTTC.